This passage covers 7 T cell receptor beta chains from one sample sequenced in a study of shared clonotypes between healthy human individuals. The method was immunoSEQ multiplex PCR; TCRdb's version includes in-frame clones alone and lacks a portion of them. The sample has about 1 million clones; about 80% are singletons. The sequenced sample was memory CD4+ T cells sorted from blood. Indicated subset: CD45RA-negative fraction. The receptors derive from a man younger than 35 in good health.

This clone appeared a few times. The chain joins TRBV5-4 to TRBJ1-6; D is uncertain. The CDR3 has 16 residues. V was trimmed by 0 bases and J by 3 bases, leaving 10 bases between them. In germline, CDR1 is SGHNT, CDR2 YYREEE (reference sequence). CDR3 DNA: TGTGCCAGCAGCTTGGCCGTCGTCCGCTATAATTCACCCCTCCACTTT. Protein sequence: CASSLAVVRYNSPLHF. Based on the CDR3 plus reference TRBV5-4 and TRBJ1-6, the full variable domain is ETGVTQSPTHLIKTRGQQVTLRCSSQSGHNTVSWYQQALGQGPQFIFQYYREEENGRGNFPPRFSGLQFPNYSSELNVNALELDDSALYLCASSLAVVRYNSPLHFGNGTRLTVT.

The V call is TRBV6-1, the J call TRBJ1-5; tentative D call: TRBD1 (5 bases). In germline, CDR1 is MNHNS, CDR2 SASEGT. V was cut by 8 bases and J by 7 bases, with 12 bases left in between. The CDR3 has 12 residues. CDR3 sequence (DNA): TGTGCCAGCTTGGGCAAGGGGCAGCCCCAGCATTTT. Translating gives CASLGKGQPQHF.

Comment on this clone: This sample includes further DNA sequences coding for the same CDR3. The V call is TRBV5-1, the J call TRBJ2-7; the match to TRBD2 covers 8 bases. The trim removed 3 bases at V and 2 bases at J, leaving 1 base unmatched. The CDR3 consists of 13 residues. The germline V gene encodes CDR1 SGHRS and CDR2 YFSETQ. CDR3 bases: TGCGCCAGCAGCTCGGGGGGGACCTACGAGCAGTACTTC. Its protein is CASSSGGTYEQYF.

Only a few counts were recorded for this clone. The chain couples TRBV6-5 to TRBJ1-2; 10 nucleotides align to TRBD1. Per germline, CDR1 MNHEY and CDR2 SVGAGI. CDR3 length equals 16 residues. V was pared by 4 bases and J by 4 bases, with 9 bases of the junction left unmatched. CDR3 in amino acids: CASSLLPGTGVYGYTF. The CDR3 DNA reads as TGTGCCAGCAGTTTATTACCCGGGACAGGGGTCTATGGCTACACCTTC.

This clone was detected ten times or more. The chain employs TRBV7-2 and TRBJ2-7; no reliable D call. CDR1 is SGHTA and CDR2 is FQGNSA in the germline V gene. The CDR3 extends over 14 amino acids. V lost 5 bases to trimming and J lost 2 bases, with 13 bases between them. The CDR3 is CASSVGRSAYEQYF. The CDR3 bases are TGTGCCAGCAGCGTAGGGCGTTCGGCCTACGAGCAGTACTTC. Based on the CDR3 plus reference TRBV7-2 and TRBJ2-7, the full variable domain is GAGVSQSPSNKVTEKGKDVELRCDPISGHTALYWYRQSLGQGLEFLIYFQGNSAPDKSGLPSDRFSAERTGGSVSTLTIQRTQQEDSAVYLCASSVGRSAYEQYFGPGTRLTVT.

As regards this clone: This CDR3 is also generated by other DNA sequences in the sample. The rearrangement links TRBV5-6 to TRBJ2-5; D possibly uses TRBD1 or TRBD2 (5 bases each). The V and J ends lost 5 bases and 3 bases respectively, with 14 bases between them. The germline V gene has CDR1 SGHDT and CDR2 YYEEEE. The CDR3 contains 14 residues. The CDR3 loop is CASSPSGREETQYF. The DNA for the CDR3 is TGTGCCAGCAGTCCTTCGGGGCGGGAAGAGACCCAGTACTTC.

V and J are TRBV27 and TRBJ2-5; D is unresolved. The germline gives CDR1 MNHEY, CDR2 SMNVEV (reference sequence). Trimming stripped 2 bases from V and 4 bases from J, with 8 bases between. The CDR3 consists of 13 residues. In nucleotides, the CDR3 is TGTGCCAGCAGTTTAGAAAGGGCAGAGACCCAGTACTTC. Residues: CASSLERAETQYF.